The clone carrying this T cell receptor beta chain was counted ten times or more. The data were taken from a study of human T cells and chemical hapten exposure. This sample's time point: pre-sensitization, week 0. Sample treatment: therapeutic diphenylcyclopropenone sensitization with weekly scalp DPC. One entry per CDR3 protein, called by TCRdb with MiXCR from the RACE reads. The sample lists 60,000 to 75,000 distinct CDR3 sequences; approximately 6.7% were seen once. The germline V gene has CDR1 SGHTA and CDR2 FQGNSA. The CDR3 runs to 13 residues. V lost 8 bases and J lost 4; bases outside the gene matches: 7.

The receptor was derived from a woman in her twenties or thirties with alopecia areata. Some clones in this sample may be carry-over from other donors' samples. The chain links TRBV7-2 to TRBJ1-1; 7 bases align to TRBD1. The specimen was whole blood, collected in connection with sensitization to the hapten diphenylcyclopropenone (DPC). CDR3 protein: CASRKQGPTEAFF. The CDR3 region has the DNA TGTGCCAGCCGAAAACAGGGGCCCACTGAAGCTTTCTTT.